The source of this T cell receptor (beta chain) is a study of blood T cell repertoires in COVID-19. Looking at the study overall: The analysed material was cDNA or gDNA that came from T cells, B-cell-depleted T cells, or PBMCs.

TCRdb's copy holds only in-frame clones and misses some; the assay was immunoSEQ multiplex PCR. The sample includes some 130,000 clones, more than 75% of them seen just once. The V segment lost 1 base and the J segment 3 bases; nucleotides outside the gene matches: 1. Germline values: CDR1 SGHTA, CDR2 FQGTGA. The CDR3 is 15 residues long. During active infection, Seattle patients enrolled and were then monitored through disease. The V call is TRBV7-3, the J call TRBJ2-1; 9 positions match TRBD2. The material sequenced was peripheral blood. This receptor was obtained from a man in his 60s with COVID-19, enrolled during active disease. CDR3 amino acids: CASSLSSGSYNEQFF. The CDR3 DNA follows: TGTGCCAGCAGCTTAAGTAGCGGGAGCTACAATGAGCAGTTCTTC.